The entry below describes one T cell receptor beta chain. Its antigen is currently unknown. Trimming took 0 bases from V and 12 from J; bases not matched to a gene: 7. Germline CDR1 and CDR2: SGDLS and YYNGEE. CDR3 length equals 13 residues. The record originates from a study of human T cells and chemical hapten exposure. Study-level points and caveats: Expanded TCRs showed more large CDR3 clusters than pre-sensitization or healthy control sets.

Each CDR3 protein is one row after TCRdb ran MiXCR on the RACE reads. In the table there are some 80,000 distinct CDR3 sequences, 10% of which are singletons. Documented time point: patch test 2, 6 weeks after DPC sensitization. Regarding treatment: therapeutic diphenylcyclopropenone sensitization with weekly scalp DPC. Prior to each patch test being applied, blood was drawn. The source is a woman aged 25-40 years with alopecia areata. Some clones in this sample may be carry-over from other donors' samples. The chain joins TRBV9 to TRBJ2-7; 9 bases are shared with TRBD2. This specimen was whole blood, taken in connection with sensitization to the hapten diphenylcyclopropenone (DPC). The CDR3 protein is CASSVVPSGELYF. The DNA of the CDR3 is TGTGCCAGCAGCGTAGTGCCTAGCGGGGAACTGTACTTC.